Sequencing of this T cell receptor beta chain was carried out in a study of T cells after yellow fever vaccination. Points from the study as a whole: Post-booster samples contained most primary-vaccination clones (approximately 96% CD4, approximately 88% CD8).

5'RACE template switching added a universal primer site and UMIs to TCR cDNA. MiXCR, run by TCRdb on the 5' RACE reads, gives a single entry per CDR3 protein. The table has some 240,000 distinct CDR3 sequences, about 3% seen once. This clonotype was recorded at least ten times. The antigen is unknown. The receptor was derived from a man younger than 30 who received the YFV17D yellow fever vaccine. The sample consisted of CD4+ T cells sorted from PBMCs, taken 10 days after the yellow fever booster vaccination.

The CDR3 protein is CASSFLTGVGNTEAFF. In DNA, the CDR3 is TGTGCCAGCAGTTTCCTGACAGGGGTAGGGAACACTGAAGCTTTCTTT. The chain uses TRBV12-3 or TRBV12-4 and TRBJ1-1; TRBD1 matches 8 bases. The V gene end was trimmed by 3 bases and the J gene end by 1 base; junction bases not matched to a gene: 7. The CDR3 is 16 amino acids.